A selection of T cell receptor beta chains follows, all from one sample in a study of T-cell memory formation after mild COVID-19. TCRdb reanalysed the 5' RACE reads using MiXCR and keeps one entry per CDR3 protein. The table lists about 340,000 distinct CDR3 sequences, 20% to 25% of them singletons. Specimen: PBMCs or a T cell subset sorted from them (not recorded which). These receptors all stem from a man between 18 and 35 years old who had mild COVID-19 (a few samples of this study predate the infection). Cell type and time point are not known. The CDR3 runs from the conserved cysteine through the conserved F or W. The D gene is left open where the match is weak. Some rows mark clone size as missing; the rest say once, few, many or name a class of expanded clone.

>TRBD1|TRBJ1-4|TRBV7-8|few|18
CASSKGWDRFATNEKLFF
TGTGCCAGCAGTAAAGGCTGGGACAGGTTTGCAACTAATGAAAAACTGTTTTTT
>-|TRBJ2-1|TRBV12-3/TRBV12-4|few|12
CPSSILSAEQFF
TGTCCCAGCAGCATCCTTAGCGCTGAGCAGTTCTTC
>TRBD2|TRBJ2-4|TRBV6-5|few|13
CASSYQRGNIQYF
TGTGCCAGCAGTTACCAGCGGGGGAACATTCAGTACTTC
>-|TRBJ2-7|TRBV5-1|few|14
CASAIDWGLGEQYF
TGCGCCAGCGCTATAGACTGGGGGCTAGGCGAGCAGTACTTC
>TRBD1|TRBJ2-1|TRBV11-2|few|16
CASRSRTGGSYNEQFF
TGTGCCAGCAGATCGAGGACAGGGGGCTCCTACAATGAGCAGTTCTTC
>-|TRBJ2-2|TRBV5-5|-|17
CASSLPLSGQNTGELFF
TGTGCCAGCAGCCTCCCCTTAAGCGGGCAGAACACCGGGGAGCTGTTTTTT
>-|TRBJ2-3|TRBV24-1|few|15
CATSDPPGGTDTQYF
TGTGCCACCAGTGATCCCCCCGGCGGCACAGATACGCAGTATTTT
>-|TRBJ2-7|TRBV4-1|-|14
CASSQGTGFNEQYF
TGCGCCAGCAGCCAAGGTACAGGGTTCAACGAGCAGTACTTC
>-|TRBJ2-1|TRBV7-9|few|13
CASSLPRARQQFF
TGTGCCAGCAGCTTACCGAGGGCCCGACAGCAGTTCTTC
>-|TRBJ1-2|TRBV7-8|few|14
CASSLRDVNYGYTF
TGTGCCAGCAGCTTACGGGACGTTAACTATGGCTACACCTTC
>TRBD2|TRBJ2-1|TRBV3-1|-|17
CASSRGTAGGTYNEQFF
TGTGCCAGCAGCCGGGGGACTGCGGGGGGCACCTACAATGAGCAGTTCTTC
>-|TRBJ2-7|TRBV7-9|-|12
CASSLDYRKQYF
TGTGCCAGCAGCCTAGACTACAGGAAGCAGTACTTC
>-|TRBJ1-1|TRBV19|few|14
CASSRQAKNTEAFF
TGTGCCAGTAGCAGACAGGCTAAGAACACTGAAGCTTTCTTT
>TRBD2|TRBJ2-1|TRBV30|many|15
CAWSVIAGAYNEQFF
TGTGCCTGGAGTGTAATAGCGGGGGCTTACAATGAGCAGTTCTTC
>-|TRBJ2-5|TRBV4-2|many|12
CASGGLGETQYF
TGTGCCAGTGGGGGACTCGGGGAGACCCAGTACTTC
>-|TRBJ2-6|TRBV27|-|16
CASSLAWATGANVLTF
TGTGCCAGCAGTCTCGCCTGGGCCACTGGGGCCAACGTCCTGACTTTC
>TRBD2|TRBJ2-1|TRBV7-6|few|15
CASRGGGSAYNEQFF
TGTGCCAGCCGAGGCGGGGGATCAGCCTACAATGAGCAGTTCTTC
>TRBD1|TRBJ2-7|TRBV4-3|few|17
CASSQSDFGQGSYEQYF
TGCGCCAGCAGCCAGTCCGATTTTGGACAGGGCTCCTACGAGCAGTACTTC
>-|TRBJ1-2|TRBV6-6|-|14
CASSALELGYGYTF
TGTGCCAGCAGCGCCCTGGAACTAGGCTATGGCTACACCTTC
>-|TRBJ2-1|TRBV7-2|few|16
CASSGAGTRAYNEQFF
TGTGCCAGCAGCGGTGCCGGGACACGGGCTTACAATGAGCAGTTCTTC
>-|TRBJ2-1|TRBV24-1|few|14
CATSEPGQRNEQFF
TGTGCCACCAGTGAACCAGGACAGCGCAATGAGCAGTTCTTC
>-|TRBJ2-3|TRBV6-5|-|14
CASKPGRSTDTQYF
TGTGCCAGCAAGCCCGGTCGTAGCACAGATACGCAGTATTTT
>TRBD2|TRBJ2-3|TRBV7-2|few|16
CASSLRGRALTDTQYF
TGTGCCAGCAGCTTACGGGGGAGGGCTTTGACAGATACGCAGTATTTT
>TRBD1|TRBJ1-1|TRBV7-3|-|17
CASSLQGQGRVNTEAFF
TGTGCCAGCAGCCTCCAGGGACAGGGGCGCGTGAACACTGAAGCTTTCTTT
>-|TRBJ2-1|TRBV29-1|once|13
CSVDLTSYNEQFF
TGCAGCGTTGACCTGACTTCCTACAATGAGCAGTTCTTC